A selection of T cell receptor beta chains follows, all from one sample in a study of T-cell memory formation after mild COVID-19. TCRdb fed the 5' RACE reads into MiXCR, producing one record per CDR3 protein. This table has around 100,000 distinct CDR3 sequences, 20% to 25% appearing once. The sample consisted of PBMCs or a T cell subset sorted from them (not recorded which). These receptors were obtained from a young man who had mild COVID-19 (a few samples of this study predate the infection). Cell type and time point are not known. CDR3s include the opening cysteine and the closing phenylalanine or tryptophan. The D gene is left open where the match is weak. Size is stated for part of the rows, as once, few or many counts, or as a class when the clone is expanded.

V	D	J	length	size	DNA	CDR3
TRBV3-1	NA	TRBJ2-7	13	NA	TGTGCCAGCAGCCGACGGGCAAAGTACGAGCAGTACTTC	CASSRRAKYEQYF
TRBV20-1	NA	TRBJ1-6	15	NA	TGCAGTGCTAGAGATCTCCCGCGCGTAAATTCACCCCTCCACTTT	CSARDLPRVNSPLHF
TRBV29-1	NA	TRBJ1-1	16	NA	TGCAGCGTTGAAGAAAGGGCGAGTCTTTCTCGTGGTGAAGCTTTCTTT	CSVEERASLSRGEAFF
TRBV6-5	TRBD2	TRBJ2-1	16	NA	TGTGCCAGCAGTTATGGGACTAGCGGGGACTACAATGAGCAGTTCTTC	CASSYGTSGDYNEQFF
TRBV9	NA	TRBJ2-1	11	few	TGTGCCAGCAGCGTTAGGGGTGAGCAGTTCTTC	CASSVRGEQFF
TRBV7-6	NA	TRBJ1-5	13	NA	TGTGCCAGCAGCTTAACGGCGGATCAGCCCCAGCATTTT	CASSLTADQPQHF
TRBV5-5	NA	TRBJ1-1	14	NA	TGTGCCAGCAGCCTTGGGAGCATCGGTTCTGAAGCTTTCTTT	CASSLGSIGSEAFF
TRBV6-5	NA	TRBJ2-5	15	few	TGTGCCAGCAGTTACTCCCAGGGACGGTTGGAGACCCAGTACTTC	CASSYSQGRLETQYF
TRBV9	NA	TRBJ2-1	14	NA	TGTGCCAGCAGCGTCGGGACCTCCTACAATGAGCAGTTCTTC	CASSVGTSYNEQFF
TRBV5-1	TRBD2	TRBJ2-2	15	few	TGCGCCAGCAGCTATAGCGGGGGAGTTGTCGGGGAGCTGTTTTTT	CASSYSGGVVGELFF
TRBV4-1	NA	TRBJ1-6	15	NA	TGCGCCAGCAGCCAAGATCTGGGAGCGAATTCACCCCTCCACTTT	CASSQDLGANSPLHF
TRBV27	TRBD1	TRBJ1-1	15	few	TGTGCCAGCAGTTCCGTCGGGACAGGGTCCCCTGAAGCTTTCTTT	CASSSVGTGSPEAFF
TRBV4-1	NA	TRBJ2-7	17	NA	TGCGCCAGCAGCCAAGAGTACTGGGGGGAGAATCCCTACGAGCAGTACTTC	CASSQEYWGENPYEQYF
TRBV3-1	NA	TRBJ1-2	14	NA	TGTGCCAGCAGCCAAAGCCGGGCTAACTATGGCTACACCTTC	CASSQSRANYGYTF
TRBV5-6	NA	TRBJ2-1	14	few	TGTGCCAGCACGGGCGGGGGCCGTTACAATGAGCAGTTCTTC	CASTGGGRYNEQFF
TRBV7-9	TRBD1	TRBJ1-1	15	NA	TGTGCCAGCAGGGTAGCAGCGGGCAGGGGGACTGAAGCTTTCTTT	CASRVAAGRGTEAFF
TRBV19	NA	TRBJ1-2	16	NA	TGTGCCAGTGGCCACAGCTCACCCATTACAACCCGTGGCTACACCTTC	CASGHSSPITTRGYTF
TRBV10-3	NA	TRBJ1-1	12	NA	TGTGCCATCAGTGATACGGGGACTGAAGCTTTCTTT	CAISDTGTEAFF
TRBV4-3	TRBD1	TRBJ2-6	17	few	TGCGCCAGCAGCGCCGGCCCAGGGGGCGCTGGGGCCAACGTCCTGACTTTC	CASSAGPGGAGANVLTF
TRBV9	NA	TRBJ2-3	14	many	TGTGCCAGCAGCATGTATTCGGACACAGATACGCAGTATTTT	CASSMYSDTDTQYF
TRBV11-2	NA	TRBJ1-1	15	few	TGTGCCAGCAGCTTCTCAGGGGCGGTGGACACTGAAGCTTTCTTT	CASSFSGAVDTEAFF
TRBV7-8	NA	TRBJ2-3	11	few	TGTGCCAGCAGCTTCGCAGATACGCAGTATTTT	CASSFADTQYF
TRBV25-1	TRBD1	TRBJ2-1	14	few	TGTGCCAGCTCCCCGGGACAGGGGATCGGTGAGCAGTTCTTC	CASSPGQGIGEQFF
TRBV6-5	NA	TRBJ2-2	14	NA	TGTGCCAGCAGTTCCACTCTAGCATCCGGGGAGCTGTTTTTT	CASSSTLASGELFF
TRBV5-1	NA	TRBJ2-2	15	few	TGCGCCAGCAGCTTGGATGGCCGGACCAGCGGGGAGCTGTTTTTT	CASSLDGRTSGELFF
TRBV3-1	NA	TRBJ2-3	14	NA	TGTGCCAGCAGCCAAGGGAGCAGGGCAGATACGCAGTATTTT	CASSQGSRADTQYF
TRBV6-2/TRBV6-3	NA	TRBJ2-2	13	NA	TGTGCCAGCAGTTGGATGGGAACCGGGGAGCTGTTTTTT	CASSWMGTGELFF
TRBV6-1	NA	TRBJ2-3	12	NA	TGTGCCAGCTACGGTTTCACAGATACGCAGTATTTT	CASYGFTDTQYF
TRBV5-1	NA	TRBJ1-2	17	few	TGCGCCAGCAGCTTGGGGCCAGGCCATCGGCCTAACTATGGCTACACCTTC	CASSLGPGHRPNYGYTF
TRBV15	TRBD1	TRBJ1-2	15	once	TGTGCCACCAGCAGAGACAGGGGGCCCTACTATGGCTACACCTTC	CATSRDRGPYYGYTF
TRBV18	TRBD2	TRBJ2-1	14	NA	TGTGCCAGCTCAGGACTAGCTTTGGTCTATGAGCAGTTCTTC	CASSGLALVYEQFF
TRBV6-5	NA	TRBJ1-4	12	NA	TGTGCCAGCAGTGGGACATTCGGAAAACTGTTTTTT	CASSGTFGKLFF
TRBV6-6	TRBD2	TRBJ2-7	17	NA	TGTGCCAGCAGTTACTCCTACGTCGTGGGGAGGGTCGACGAGCAGTACTTC	CASSYSYVVGRVDEQYF
TRBV28	TRBD1	TRBJ1-2	12	NA	TGTGCCAGCTGGGGAGGGGGCACGGGCTACACCTTC	CASWGGGTGYTF
TRBV6-2/TRBV6-3	TRBD2	TRBJ2-2	17	NA	TGTGCCAGCAGTCAAGTTAGCGGGGGGAGCGGCACCGGGGAGCTGTTTTTT	CASSQVSGGSGTGELFF
TRBV7-2	NA	TRBJ2-1	16	NA	TGTGCCAGCAGCTTAGTGCTGCGGGGCCCTCGGAATGAGCAGTTCTTC	CASSLVLRGPRNEQFF
TRBV6-5	NA	TRBJ1-2	13	few	TGTGCCAGCAGTTACAGTGCACGGGATGGCTACACCTTC	CASSYSARDGYTF
TRBV7-6	NA	TRBJ1-1	13	few	TGTGCCAGCAGCGCGAGTTGGAACACTGAAGCTTTCTTT	CASSASWNTEAFF
TRBV20-1	NA	TRBJ2-7	13	NA	TGCAGTGCGCAACGAGGGGACTCCTACGAGCAGTACTTC	CSAQRGDSYEQYF
TRBV19	NA	TRBJ1-5	15	NA	TGTGCCAGTACCTCGTATCTTCGGGAAGATCAGCCCCAGCATTTT	CASTSYLREDQPQHF
TRBV20-1	NA	TRBJ2-2	14	few	TGCAGTGCTAGTGAGGGACGGGACACCGGGGAGCTGTTTTTT	CSASEGRDTGELFF
TRBV12-3/TRBV12-4	NA	TRBJ2-2	12	many	TGTGCCAGCAGTGAATCGACCGGGGAGCTGTTTTTT	CASSESTGELFF
TRBV12-3/TRBV12-4	TRBD1	TRBJ1-5	15	few	TGTGCCAGCAGTCCGGGGACAGGGGGTCATCAGCCCCAGCATTTT	CASSPGTGGHQPQHF